Each of the 8 T cell receptor beta chains below was sequenced from the same sample in a study of T cell changes during pregnancy in multiple sclerosis. Profiling relied on immunoSEQ multiplex PCR, and the TCRdb table lists in-frame clones only, not all of them. The sample yields tens of thousands of clones, around 96% seen once. Sample: CD8+ T cells from peripheral blood mononuclear cells, taken after pregnancy. All receptors derive from a female donor with multiple sclerosis, enrolled in a pregnancy study.

The V gene is TRBV6-1, the J gene TRBJ2-7; 8 nucleotides agree with TRBD1. Per germline, CDR1 MNHNS and CDR2 SASEGT. Trimming at V came to 4 bases and at J to 3 bases, leaving 5 bases not matched to a gene. CDR3 size: 14 residues. Here the CDR3 DNA reads TGTGCCAGCAGTGCGGGACAGGCAAACTACGAGCAGTACTTC. Translated, it gives CASSAGQANYEQYF.

CDR3 protein: CASSQGLPPYEQYF. DNA for the CDR3: TGCGCCAGCAGCCAGGGACTACCCCCCTACGAGCAGTACTTC. J is TRBJ2-7 and V is TRBV4-3, with 7 bases matching TRBD2. The CDR3 is made up of 14 amino acids. V shed 3 bases, J shed 2 bases, and the junction held 4 bases outside the gene matches. Germline CDR1 and CDR2: LGHNA and YSLEER.

This clone was found once. The chain joins TRBV4-3 to TRBJ2-7; a weak D match, TRBD1 (5 bases). In germline, CDR1 is LGHNA, CDR2 YSLEER. The CDR3 has 14 residues. Trimming cost V 5 bases and J 3 bases, with 14 bases left between them. Here the CDR3 reads CASSVREGDYEQYF. CDR3 DNA sequence: TGCGCCAGCAGCGTCAGGGAAGGGGACTACGAGCAGTACTTC.

V and J are TRBV11-2 and TRBJ1-3; D unclear. CDR1 is SGHAT and CDR2 is FQNNGV in the germline V gene. The CDR3 spans 13 residues. V was cut by 5 bases and J by 4 bases, with 9 bases left in between. This CDR3 reads CASSIELGNTIYF. In nucleotides, the CDR3 is TGTGCCAGCAGCATCGAGCTGGGAAACACCATATATTTT.

This clone was counted a single time. This chain links TRBV11-2 with TRBJ2-6, with a weak D call TRBD1 (6 bases). V lost 4 bases to trimming and J lost 2 bases, with 12 bases between them. Germline V gene data show CDR1 as SGHAT and CDR2 as FQNNGV. The CDR3 is 16 residues long. The CDR3 here is CASSSRPGAGANVLTF. The CDR3 nucleotides read TGTGCCAGCAGCTCACGGCCAGGGGCTGGGGCCAACGTCCTGACTTTC. Variable domain in full (rest from reference TRBV11-2 and TRBJ2-6): EAGVAQSPRYKIIEKRQSVAFWCNPISGHATLYWYQQILGQGPKLLIQFQNNGVVDDSQLPKDRFSAERLKGVDSTLKIQPAKLEDSAVYLCASSSRPGAGANVLTFGAGSRLTVL.

This clone was seen only a few times. The V and J genes are TRBV7-9 and TRBJ2-2, with a possible D match to TRBD2 (6 bases). V was cut by 8 bases and J by 2 bases, with 15 bases left in between. The CDR3 is made up of 15 amino acids. Germline assignment: CDR1 SEHNR and CDR2 FQNEAQ (reference sequence). The CDR3 reads CASSVAELNTGELFF. The CDR3 coding sequence is TGTGCCAGCTCTGTAGCGGAATTAAACACCGGGGAGCTGTTTTTT.

The rearrangement uses TRBV5-1 and TRBJ1-4, with D possibly TRBD1 on 6 matching bases. The CDR3 sequence is 16 residues long. The V gene's germline CDR1 is SGHRS and CDR2 YFSETQ. V lost 3 bases to trimming and J lost 2 bases, with 14 bases between them. The CDR3 loop is CASSWTATATNEKLFF. CDR3 DNA: TGCGCCAGCAGCTGGACAGCCACCGCGACTAATGAAAAACTGTTTTTT. Drawing the rest from reference TRBV5-1 and TRBJ1-4, the complete variable domain is KAGVTQTPRYLIKTRGQQVTLSCSPISGHRSVSWYQQTPGQGLQFLFEYFSETQRNKGNFPGRFSGRQFSNSRSEMNVSTLELGDSALYLCASSWTATATNEKLFFGSGTQLSVL.

V usage is TRBV4-1 and J usage is TRBJ1-5; 7 bases are shared with TRBD1. The germline V gene encodes CDR1 MGHRA and CDR2 YSYEKL. J was trimmed by 7 bases and V by 4 bases; bases with no gene match: 4. The length of the CDR3 is 13 residues. CDR3 coding DNA: TGCGCCAGCAGCCTACAGGGGACACAGCCCCAGCATTTT. Amino acid sequence: CASSLQGTQPQHF.